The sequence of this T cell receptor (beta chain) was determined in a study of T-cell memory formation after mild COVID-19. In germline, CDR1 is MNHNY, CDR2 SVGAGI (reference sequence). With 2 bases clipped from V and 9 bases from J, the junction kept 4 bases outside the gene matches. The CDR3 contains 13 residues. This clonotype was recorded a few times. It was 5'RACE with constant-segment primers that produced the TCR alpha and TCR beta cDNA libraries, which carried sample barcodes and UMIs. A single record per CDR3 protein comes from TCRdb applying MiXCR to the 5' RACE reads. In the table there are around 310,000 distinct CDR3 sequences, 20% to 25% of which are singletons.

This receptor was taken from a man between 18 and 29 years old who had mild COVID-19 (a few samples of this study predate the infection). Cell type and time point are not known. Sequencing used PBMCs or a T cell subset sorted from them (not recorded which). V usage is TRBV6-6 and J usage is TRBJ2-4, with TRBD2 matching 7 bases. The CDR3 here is CASSYGGERIQYF. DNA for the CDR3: TGTGCCAGCAGTTACGGGGGGGAACGCATTCAGTACTTC.